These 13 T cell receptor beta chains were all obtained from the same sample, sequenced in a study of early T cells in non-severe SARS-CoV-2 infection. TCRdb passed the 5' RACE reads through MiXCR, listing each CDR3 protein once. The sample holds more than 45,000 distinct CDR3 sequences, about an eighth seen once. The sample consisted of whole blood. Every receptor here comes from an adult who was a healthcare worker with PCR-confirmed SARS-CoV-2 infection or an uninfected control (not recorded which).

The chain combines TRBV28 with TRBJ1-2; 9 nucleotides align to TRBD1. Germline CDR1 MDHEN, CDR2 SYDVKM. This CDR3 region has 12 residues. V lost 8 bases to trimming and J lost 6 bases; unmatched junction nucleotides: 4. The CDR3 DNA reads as TGTGCCAGCTTGACAGGGGGTGATGGCTACACCTTC. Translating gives CASLTGGDGYTF.

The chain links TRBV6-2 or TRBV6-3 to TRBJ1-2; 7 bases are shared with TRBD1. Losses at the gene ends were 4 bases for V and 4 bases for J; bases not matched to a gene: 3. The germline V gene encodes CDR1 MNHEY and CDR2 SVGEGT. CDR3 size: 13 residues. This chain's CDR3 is CASSFAGGYGYTF. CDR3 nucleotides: TGTGCCAGCAGTTTTGCAGGGGGCTATGGCTACACCTTC.

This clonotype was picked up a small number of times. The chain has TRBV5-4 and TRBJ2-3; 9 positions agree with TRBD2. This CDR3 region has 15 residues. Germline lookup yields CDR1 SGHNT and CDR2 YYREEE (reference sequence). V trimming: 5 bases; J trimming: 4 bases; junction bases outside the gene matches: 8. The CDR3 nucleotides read TGTGCCAGCAGTCTAAGGCGGGAGGGCCCAGATACGCAGTATTTT. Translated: CASSLRREGPDTQYF.

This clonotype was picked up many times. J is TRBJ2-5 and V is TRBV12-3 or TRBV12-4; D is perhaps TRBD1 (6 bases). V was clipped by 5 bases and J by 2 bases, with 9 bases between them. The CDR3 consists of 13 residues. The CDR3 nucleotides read TGTGCCAGCAGTCTCGGACAGCAAGAGACCCAGTACTTC. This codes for CASSLGQQETQYF.

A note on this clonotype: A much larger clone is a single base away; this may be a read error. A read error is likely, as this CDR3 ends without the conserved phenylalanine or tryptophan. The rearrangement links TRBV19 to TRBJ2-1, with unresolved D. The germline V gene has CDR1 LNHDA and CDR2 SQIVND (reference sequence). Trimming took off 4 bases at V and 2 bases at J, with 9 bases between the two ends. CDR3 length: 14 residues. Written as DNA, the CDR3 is TGTGCCAGTAGTAAGCCCGAGACCTACAATGAGCAGTTCATC. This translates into CASSKPETYNEQFI.

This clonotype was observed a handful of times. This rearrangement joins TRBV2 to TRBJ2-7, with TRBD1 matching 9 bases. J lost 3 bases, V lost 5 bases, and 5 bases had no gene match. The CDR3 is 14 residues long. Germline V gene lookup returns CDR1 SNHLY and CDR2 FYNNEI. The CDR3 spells CASSTGQGIYEQYF. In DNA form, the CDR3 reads TGTGCCAGCAGTACCGGACAGGGGATCTACGAGCAGTACTTC.

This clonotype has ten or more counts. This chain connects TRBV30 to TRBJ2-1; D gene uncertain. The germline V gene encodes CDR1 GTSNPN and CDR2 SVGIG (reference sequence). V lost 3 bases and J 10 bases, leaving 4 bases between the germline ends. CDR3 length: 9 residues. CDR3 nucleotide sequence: TGTGCCTGGAGGGAAGAGCAGTTCTTC. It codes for CAWREEQFF.

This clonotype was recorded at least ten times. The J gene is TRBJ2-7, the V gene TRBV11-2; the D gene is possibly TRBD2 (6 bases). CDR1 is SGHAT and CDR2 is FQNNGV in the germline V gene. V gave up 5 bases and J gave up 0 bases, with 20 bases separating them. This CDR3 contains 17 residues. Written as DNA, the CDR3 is TGTGCCAGCAGCCCGATCGATCGGGGGAGAAACTCCTACGAGCAGTACTTC. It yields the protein CASSPIDRGRNSYEQYF.

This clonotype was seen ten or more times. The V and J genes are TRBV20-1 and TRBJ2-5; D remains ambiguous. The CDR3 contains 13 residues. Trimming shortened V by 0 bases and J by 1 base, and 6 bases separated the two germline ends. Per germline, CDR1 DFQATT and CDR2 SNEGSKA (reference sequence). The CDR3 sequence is CSAREPVQETQYF. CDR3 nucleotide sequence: TGCAGTGCTAGAGAACCGGTCCAAGAGACCCAGTACTTC.

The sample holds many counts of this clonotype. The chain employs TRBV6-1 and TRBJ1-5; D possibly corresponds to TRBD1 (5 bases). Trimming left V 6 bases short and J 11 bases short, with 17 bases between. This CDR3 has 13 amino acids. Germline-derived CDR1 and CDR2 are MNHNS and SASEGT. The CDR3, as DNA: TGTGCCAGCAGCCCCGGGGCCAAGCAGACCCAGCATTTT. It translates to CASSPGAKQTQHF.

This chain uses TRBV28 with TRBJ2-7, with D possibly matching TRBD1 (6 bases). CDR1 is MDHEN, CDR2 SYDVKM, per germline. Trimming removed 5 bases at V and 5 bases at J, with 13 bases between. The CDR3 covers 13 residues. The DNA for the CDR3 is TGTGCCAGCAGTCCCGGGACACCGGACGAGCAGTACTTC. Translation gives CASSPGTPDEQYF.

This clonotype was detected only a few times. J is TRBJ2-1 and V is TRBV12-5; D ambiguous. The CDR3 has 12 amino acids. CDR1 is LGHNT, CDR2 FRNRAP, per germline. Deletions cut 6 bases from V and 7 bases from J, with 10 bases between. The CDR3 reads CASGPRANEQFF. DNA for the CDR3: TGTGCTAGTGGCCCCCGGGCGAATGAGCAGTTCTTC.

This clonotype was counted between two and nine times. The CDR3 sequence: CASSYRGSGYYGYTF. Written as DNA, the CDR3 is TGTGCCAGCAGTTACAGGGGGTCTGGCTACTATGGCTACACCTTC. The chain is built from TRBV27 and TRBJ1-2, with 8 bases matching TRBD1. V shed 4 bases and J 3 bases; nucleotides not matched to a gene: 7. The length of the CDR3 is 15 residues. Germline V gives CDR1 MNHEY, CDR2 SMNVEV (reference sequence).